Listed here are 8 T cell receptor beta chains from one sample, sequenced in a study of CD8 T cells in Susac syndrome. Random hexamers were used to reverse transcribe an amount of about 0.5 to 1 ug RNA. MiXCR, run by TCRdb on the immunoSEQ multiplex PCR reads, gives a single entry per CDR3 protein. The sample has around 230,000 distinct CDR3 sequences; 90% to 97% are singletons. The sequencing sample was made of CD4+ T cells from PBMCs. These receptors came from a human donor with Susac syndrome.

J is TRBJ1-2 and V is TRBV27; the D gene is possibly TRBD1 (5 bases). The CDR3 runs 13 residues. The germline V and J ends were trimmed by 7 bases and 6 bases, with 15 bases remaining between them. CDR1 and CDR2 from the germline V gene are MNHEY and SMNVEV (reference sequence). CDR3 nucleotide sequence: TGTGCCAGCACGGCGCAGGGCGGCCATGGCTACACCTTC. This sequence encodes CASTAQGGHGYTF.

The chain carries TRBV12-3 or TRBV12-4 and TRBJ2-7, with 9 bases that match TRBD2. CDR3 length: 15 amino acids. V gave up 5 bases and J gave up 3 bases; unmatched junction bases: 8. DNA for the CDR3: TGTGCCAGCAGTCAGTGGGGACTAGCCTACTACGAGCAGTACTTC. Its translation is CASSQWGLAYYEQYF.

The genes are TRBV20-1 and TRBJ1-2; D may be TRBD1 (5 bases). Trimming removed 6 bases at V and 14 bases at J, with 19 bases between. CDR1 is DFQATT and CDR2 is SNEGSKA in the germline V gene (reference sequence). The CDR3 has 11 residues. CDR3 bases: TGCAGTGCACGGGGACCCCCGACGTGGACCTTC. It translates to CSARGPPTWTF.

This chain uses TRBV29-1 with TRBJ2-1, with no clear D. V lost 4 bases and J 3 bases, leaving 1 base between the germline ends. The CDR3 runs to 10 residues. Germline lookup yields CDR1 SQVTM and CDR2 ANQGSEA. In DNA, the CDR3 is TGCAGCGTTGGCTACAATGAGCAGTTCTTC. Amino acid sequence: CSVGYNEQFF.

This clonotype was picked up one time. The chain is built from TRBV28 and TRBJ1-1; D ambiguous. CDR3 length: 10 amino acids. From germline, CDR1 is MDHEN and CDR2 SYDVKM. The ends were cut back, 5 bases at V and 5 bases at J, with 3 bases in the middle. The CDR3 region is CASSGTEAFF. The CDR3 nucleotides are TGTGCCAGCAGTGGGACTGAAGCTTTCTTT.

The chain has TRBV29-1 and TRBJ1-1, with 9 bases aligning to TRBD1. CDR1 and CDR2 (germline): SQVTM, ANQGSEA. There are 13 residues in the CDR3. J gave up 5 bases and V 5 bases, and 6 bases lay outside the gene matches. CDR3: CSVRTGGRTEAFF. CDR3 nucleotides: TGCAGCGTTCGCACAGGGGGCAGGACTGAAGCTTTCTTT.

J is TRBJ1-2 and V is TRBV29-1; TRBD1 is a possible D gene (5 bases). V lost 2 bases to trimming and J lost 7 bases, with 8 bases between them. The CDR3 runs to 11 residues. Germline V gene sequence: CDR1 SQVTM, CDR2 ANQGSEA. The CDR3 DNA reads as TGCAGCGTTGAAATCGGGGGTGGCTACACCTTC. It yields the protein CSVEIGGGYTF.

This CDR3 reads CSVDPGRAYGNTIYF. CDR3 DNA sequence: TGCAGCGTCGACCCGGGACGGGCGTACGGAAACACCATATATTTT. The chain couples TRBV29-1 to TRBJ1-3; D may be TRBD1 (5 bases). Trimming shortened V by 6 bases and J by 4 bases, and 19 bases separated the two germline ends. Germline lookup yields CDR1 SQVTM and CDR2 ANQGSEA. This CDR3 has 15 amino acids.